This T cell receptor beta chain was sequenced in a study of blood T cell repertoires in COVID-19. About the research overall: The United States, Italy and Spain were the sources of the acute and convalescent COVID-19 samples. T cells, B-cell-depleted T cells, or PBMCs provided the cDNA or gDNA that served as material.

Per germline, CDR1 SGHRS and CDR2 YFSETQ. V was cut by 4 bases and J by 0 bases, with 11 bases left in between. CDR3 length: 15 residues. In the authors' methods: Amplification with reference gene primers provided the estimates of nucleated cell counts. TCRdb keeps only in-frame clones here, not all; method: immunoSEQ multiplex PCR. That table is the source of V, J and clone size, and D and trimming were worked out from the DNA. The table records 300,000 to 450,000 clones, about nine tenths of them present only once. Seattle researchers signed up patients amid active infection and tracked them longitudinally.

The TCR was taken from a woman aged 60-75 years with COVID-19, enrolled during active disease. The specimen sequenced was peripheral blood. The rearrangement joins TRBV5-1 to TRBJ1-3, with D perhaps TRBD1 (6 bases). This chain's CDR3 is CASSPDRSSGNTIYF. The DNA for the CDR3 is TGCGCCAGCAGCCCCGACAGGAGCTCTGGAAACACCATATATTTT. The complete variable domain, with remaining parts taken from reference TRBV5-1 and TRBJ1-3, reads KAGVTQTPRYLIKTRGQQVTLSCSPISGHRSVSWYQQTPGQGLQFLFEYFSETQRNKGNFPGRFSGRQFSNSRSEMNVSTLELGDSALYLCASSPDRSSGNTIYFGEGSWLTVV.